The sequence of this T cell receptor beta chain was determined in a study of identical twins. Study-wide results and caveats: The degree of excess twin sharing was weaker in beta out-of-frame sequences. Low generation-probability sequences were in excess among twin-shared out-of-frame alpha sequences.

A note on this clonotype: Its cognate antigen is unknown.

A universal primer site was created by template switching, with the cDNA bearing unique molecular identifiers. TCRdb reanalysed the 5' RACE reads using MiXCR and keeps one entry per CDR3 protein. The sample has a few hundred thousand distinct CDR3 sequences, around a sixth seen once. Every donor was a healthy Caucasian. CDR3 size: 16 residues. Germline trimming cut 5 bases from V and 7 bases from J; bases unmatched to any gene: 10. Germline-derived CDR1 and CDR2 are MDHEN and SYDVKM. Sequenced material: naive T cells sorted from blood. The sequence came from a man aged 50-59 years in good health. The J gene is TRBJ2-1, the V gene TRBV28, with 11 bases fitting TRBD2. In nucleotides, the CDR3 is TGTGCCAGCAGTCCCCTTAGCGGGAGGGCCAAAAATGAGCAGTTCTTC. It specifies CASSPLSGRAKNEQFF. The full variable domain, its missing parts supplied by reference TRBV28 and TRBJ2-1, is DVKVTQSSRYLVKRTGEKVFLECVQDMDHENMFWYRQDPGLGLRLIYFSYDVKMKEKGDIPEGYSVSREKKERFSLILESASTNQTSMYLCASSPLSGRAKNEQFFGPGTRLTVL.